This T cell receptor (beta chain) was sequenced in a study of T cell responses to AZD1222 COVID-19 vaccine. The protocol was immunoSEQ multiplex PCR, while the TCRdb copy is restricted to in-frame clones and leaves out a portion. The sample gives 100,000 to 140,000 clones, around nine tenths of which show up once; 22% is in the top ten. The CDR3 is 15 residues long. Germline assignment: CDR1 LGHNA and CDR2 YSLEER. Trimming took off 0 bases at V and 1 base at J, with 10 bases between the two ends. This clone was counted at least ten times. Sequenced material: peripheral blood, taken on day 0 of AZD1222 vaccination. This TCR derives from an adult in good health. The chain couples TRBV4-3 to TRBJ2-7; D is uncertain. The CDR3 nucleotides are TGCGCCAGCAGCCAAGATCACGGCGTGTCCTACGAGCAGTACTTC. This sequence encodes CASSQDHGVSYEQYF.